What follows describes a single T cell receptor (beta chain). The target antigen is unknown. These data originate in a study of immune evolution from preneoplasia to lung adenocarcinoma. J lost 6 bases, V lost 3 bases, and 11 bases had no gene match. Germline V gene sequence: CDR1 KGHSH, CDR2 LQKENI. The CDR3 is 17 amino acids. The repertoire was sequenced with immunoSEQ multiplex PCR; TCRdb's copy has only in-frame clones and lacks some. The table includes about 6,500 clones, 65% to 80% detected once. Patients had resection in Japan or China between the mid-2010s and the late 2010s. Study-level points and caveats: Later-stage lesions appeared to have more T cells, more diversity, less clonality. Top clone share appeared to fall from AAH through AIS, MIA, adenocarcinoma.

This sequence joins TRBV18 and TRBJ1-2; 12 bases map to TRBD1. This receptor was identified in a donor at least 70 years old with lung adenocarcinoma. Input material: FFPE lung adenocarcinoma in situ tissue. The CDR3 sequence is CASSPPGRDRGLHGYTF. CDR3 DNA sequence: TGTGCCAGCTCACCGCCCGGTCGGGACAGGGGGCTTCATGGCTACACCTTC.